This T cell receptor beta chain was profiled in a study of blood T cells in healthy people across ages. The study, taken as a whole, reports: It was the long-lived donors that had more naive CD4+ cells and higher diversity than aged donors. Observed TCR beta diversity showed a strong correlation with the percentage of naive T cells as measured by flow cytometry.

This CDR3 is 17 amino acids long. Germline values: CDR1 SGHAT, CDR2 FQNNGV. With V trimmed by 5 bases and J by 2 bases, 12 bases remained unmatched. This clonotype was seen more than once but under ten times. Its cognate antigen is unknown. Combining a sample-barcoded 5' primer with a J-beta primer mix, a second PCR ran for roughly 7 to 11 cycles. TCRdb ran MiXCR on the 5' RACE reads and lists one entry per CDR3 protein. The top ten clones hold roughly 22% of a sample with almost 800,000 distinct CDR3 sequences, roughly 64% of them seen once. The receptor was isolated from a man aged 25-40 years in good health. V is TRBV11-2 and J is TRBJ2-5; TRBD2 matches at 9 bases. Input material: blood. In DNA form, the CDR3 reads TGTGCCAGCAGCCCCAGCAGAGCGGGGGGTACTCAAGAGACCCAGTACTTC. This sequence encodes CASSPSRAGGTQETQYF.